The rows below give T cell receptor beta chains drawn from one sample of a study of cytomegalovirus exposure and HLA in healthy donors. Sequencing was performed with immunoSEQ multiplex PCR; in TCRdb, only in-frame clones are kept and a portion is missing. This sample has some 110,000 clones, with approximately 70% found just once. The sequenced sample was PBMCs. The receptors derive from a man aged 55 to 69 in good health and CMV-seropositive. CDR3s include the opening cysteine and the closing phenylalanine or tryptophan. D genes are given only for firm matches. The listing skips clone size in some rows; elsewhere it reads once, few, many or a size class.

clone_size: .; d_call: .; v_call: TRBV28; j_call: TRBJ2-1; cdr3_aa: CASTPGRNEQFF; cdr3_nt: TGTGCCAGCACCCCCGGTCGCAATGAGCAGTTCTTC
clone_size: .; d_call: TRBD1; v_call: TRBV7-9; j_call: TRBJ2-7; cdr3_aa: CASRNLNRGRAYEQYF; cdr3_nt: TGTGCCAGCCGAAATCTAAACAGGGGAAGAGCCTACGAGCAGTACTTC
clone_size: .; d_call: TRBD2; v_call: TRBV5-6; j_call: TRBJ2-3; cdr3_aa: CASSRAGGSDTQYF; cdr3_nt: TGTGCCAGCAGCCGGGCGGGGGGTTCGGATACGCAGTATTTT
clone_size: .; d_call: .; v_call: TRBV6-1; j_call: TRBJ1-2; cdr3_aa: CASSEYGASPPAGYTF; cdr3_nt: TGTGCCAGCAGTGAATACGGTGCAAGCCCACCTGCGGGCTACACCTTC
clone_size: .; d_call: .; v_call: TRBV21-1; j_call: TRBJ1-6; cdr3_aa: CASSTLTESPLHF; cdr3_nt: TGTGCCAGCAGCACCCTGACGGAGTCACCCCTCCACTTT
clone_size: .; d_call: .; v_call: TRBV5-1; j_call: TRBJ1-1; cdr3_aa: CASSYRTMNTEAFF; cdr3_nt: TGCGCCAGCAGCTACAGGACAATGAACACTGAAGCTTTCTTT
clone_size: .; d_call: TRBD1; v_call: TRBV10-1; j_call: TRBJ1-3; cdr3_aa: CASSPDRGTGNTIYF; cdr3_nt: TGCGCCAGCAGTCCGGACAGGGGCACTGGAAACACCATATATTTT
clone_size: .; d_call: .; v_call: TRBV19; j_call: TRBJ1-2; cdr3_aa: CASSMAGLVYGYTF; cdr3_nt: TGTGCCAGTAGTATGGCGGGCCTAGTCTATGGCTACACCTTC
clone_size: .; d_call: TRBD1; v_call: TRBV9; j_call: TRBJ1-1; cdr3_aa: CASSVTGGTEAFF; cdr3_nt: TGTGCCAGCAGCGTTACAGGGGGCACTGAAGCTTTCTTT
clone_size: .; d_call: TRBD1; v_call: TRBV25-1; j_call: TRBJ2-1; cdr3_aa: CASSGTGEVGEQFF; cdr3_nt: TGTGCCAGCAGTGGGACAGGGGAGGTGGGTGAGCAGTTCTTC
clone_size: few; d_call: TRBD1; v_call: TRBV28; j_call: TRBJ2-5; cdr3_aa: CASSIPGTVGETQYF; cdr3_nt: TGTGCCAGCAGCATACCTGGGACAGTGGGGGAGACCCAGTACTTC
clone_size: .; d_call: .; v_call: TRBV5-1; j_call: TRBJ1-3; cdr3_aa: CASGRGEPGNTIYF; cdr3_nt: TGCGCCAGCGGACGGGGGGAACCTGGAAACACCATATATTTT
clone_size: .; d_call: .; v_call: TRBV5-1; j_call: TRBJ2-3; cdr3_aa: CASSLAQTTDTQYF; cdr3_nt: TGCGCCAGCAGCTTAGCACAGACCACAGATACGCAGTATTTT
clone_size: .; d_call: TRBD1; v_call: TRBV6-1; j_call: TRBJ2-2; cdr3_aa: CASNGDRGVIGELFF; cdr3_nt: TGTGCCAGTAACGGAGACAGGGGAGTTATCGGGGAGCTGTTTTTT
clone_size: few; d_call: TRBD1; v_call: TRBV5-1; j_call: TRBJ1-5; cdr3_aa: CASSPGQGADNLQPQHF; cdr3_nt: TGCGCCAGCAGCCCGGGACAGGGGGCGGATAACTTGCAGCCCCAGCATTTT
clone_size: few; d_call: TRBD1; v_call: TRBV5-1; j_call: TRBJ1-2; cdr3_aa: CASSSTTGTFVYGYTF; cdr3_nt: TGCGCCAGCAGCTCGACGACAGGGACCTTTGTCTATGGCTACACCTTC
clone_size: .; d_call: TRBD1; v_call: TRBV2; j_call: TRBJ2-7; cdr3_aa: CASSVPGQGLHEQYF; cdr3_nt: TGTGCCAGCAGTGTTCCCGGACAGGGTCTCCACGAGCAGTACTTC
clone_size: once; d_call: .; v_call: TRBV4-1; j_call: TRBJ2-6; cdr3_aa: CASSQVRAGANVLTF; cdr3_nt: TGCGCCAGCAGCCAAGTCAGGGCTGGGGCCAACGTCCTGACTTTC
clone_size: .; d_call: TRBD2; v_call: TRBV4-1; j_call: TRBJ2-5; cdr3_aa: CASSQDRAGGYQETQYF; cdr3_nt: TGCGCCAGCAGCCAAGATCGAGCGGGGGGGTACCAAGAGACCCAGTACTTC
clone_size: .; d_call: TRBD1; v_call: TRBV27; j_call: TRBJ1-1; cdr3_aa: CASSSQMGQDTEAFF; cdr3_nt: TGTGCCAGCAGTTCACAAATGGGACAGGACACTGAAGCTTTCTTT
clone_size: once; d_call: .; v_call: TRBV19; j_call: TRBJ2-4; cdr3_aa: CASSISGRAGTKNIQYF; cdr3_nt: TGTGCCAGTAGTATCTCAGGGCGCGCGGGGACCAAAAACATTCAGTACTTC
clone_size: .; d_call: .; v_call: TRBV6-1; j_call: TRBJ1-1; cdr3_aa: CASSEALSREAFF; cdr3_nt: TGTGCCAGCAGTGAAGCGCTCTCCCGGGAAGCTTTCTTT
clone_size: .; d_call: TRBD2; v_call: TRBV6-1; j_call: TRBJ2-1; cdr3_aa: CASSGPRDYRLNEQFF; cdr3_nt: TGTGCCAGCAGTGGCCCCCGGGACTATCGGCTCAATGAGCAGTTCTTC
clone_size: .; d_call: .; v_call: TRBV29-1; j_call: TRBJ2-5; cdr3_aa: CSVEGLPVQETQYF; cdr3_nt: TGCAGCGTTGAAGGCTTACCGGTCCAAGAGACCCAGTACTTC
clone_size: .; d_call: .; v_call: TRBV5-5; j_call: TRBJ2-1; cdr3_aa: CASSPTYNEQFF; cdr3_nt: TGTGCCAGCAGCCCTACTTACAATGAGCAGTTCTTC
clone_size: .; d_call: .; v_call: TRBV27; j_call: TRBJ1-1; cdr3_aa: CASSLDGQNTEAFF; cdr3_nt: TGTGCCAGCAGTTTGGATGGACAGAACACTGAAGCTTTCTTT
clone_size: .; d_call: TRBD2; v_call: TRBV5-1; j_call: TRBJ2-3; cdr3_aa: CASSLGLAGAGDTQYF; cdr3_nt: TGCGCCAGCAGCTTGGGCCTAGCGGGGGCTGGAGATACGCAGTATTTT
clone_size: .; d_call: .; v_call: TRBV6-1; j_call: TRBJ1-5; cdr3_aa: CASSLNRGVDQPQHF; cdr3_nt: TGTGCCAGCAGCCTAAACCGGGGAGTTGATCAGCCCCAGCATTTT